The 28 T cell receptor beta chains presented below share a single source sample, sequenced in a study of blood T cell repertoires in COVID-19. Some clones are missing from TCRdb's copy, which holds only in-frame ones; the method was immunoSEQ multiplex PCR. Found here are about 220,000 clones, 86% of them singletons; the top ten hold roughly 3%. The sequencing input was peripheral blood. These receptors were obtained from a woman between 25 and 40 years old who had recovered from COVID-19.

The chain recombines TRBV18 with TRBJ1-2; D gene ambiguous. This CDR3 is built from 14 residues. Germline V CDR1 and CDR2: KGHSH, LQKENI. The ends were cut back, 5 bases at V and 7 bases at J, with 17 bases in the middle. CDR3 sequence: CASSGPGGTSGYTF. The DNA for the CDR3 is TGTGCCAGCTCAGGGCCGGGCGGAACTAGTGGCTACACCTTC.

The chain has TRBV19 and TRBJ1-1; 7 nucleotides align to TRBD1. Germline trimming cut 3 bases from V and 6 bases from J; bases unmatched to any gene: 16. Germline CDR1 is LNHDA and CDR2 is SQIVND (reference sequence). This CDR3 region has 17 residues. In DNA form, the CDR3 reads TGTGCCAGTAGTATGTTACTACCGACCGGGACAGTCGCTGAAGCTTTCTTT. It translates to CASSMLLPTGTVAEAFF.

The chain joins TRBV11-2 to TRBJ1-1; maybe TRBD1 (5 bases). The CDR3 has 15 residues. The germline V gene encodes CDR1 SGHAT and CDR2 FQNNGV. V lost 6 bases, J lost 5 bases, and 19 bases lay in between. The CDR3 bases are TGTGCCAGCAGTCCCGCCGGGGGAGGGCCTACTGAAGCTTTCTTT. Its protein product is CASSPAGGGPTEAFF.

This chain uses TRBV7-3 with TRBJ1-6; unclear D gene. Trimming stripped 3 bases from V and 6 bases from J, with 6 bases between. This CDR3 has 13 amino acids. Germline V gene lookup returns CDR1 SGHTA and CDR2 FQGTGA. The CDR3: CASSLGSNSPLHF. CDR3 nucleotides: TGTGCCAGCAGCTTGGGCAGTAATTCACCCCTCCACTTT.

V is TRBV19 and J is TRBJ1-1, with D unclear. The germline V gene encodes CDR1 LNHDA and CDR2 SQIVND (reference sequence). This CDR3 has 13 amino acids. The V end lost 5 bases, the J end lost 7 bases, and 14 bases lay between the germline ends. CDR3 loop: CASSLTGGLEAFF. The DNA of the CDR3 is TGTGCCAGTAGTCTTACTGGAGGCCTTGAAGCTTTCTTT.

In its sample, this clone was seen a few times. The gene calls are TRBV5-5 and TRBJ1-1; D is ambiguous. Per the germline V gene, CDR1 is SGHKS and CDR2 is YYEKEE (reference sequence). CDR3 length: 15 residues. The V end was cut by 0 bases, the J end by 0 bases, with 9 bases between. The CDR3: CASSLVVTLNTEAFF. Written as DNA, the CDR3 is TGTGCCAGCAGCTTGGTGGTCACTCTGAACACTGAAGCTTTCTTT.

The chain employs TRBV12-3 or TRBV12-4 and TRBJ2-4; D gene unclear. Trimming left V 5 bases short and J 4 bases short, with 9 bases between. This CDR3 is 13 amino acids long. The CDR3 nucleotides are TGTGCCAGCAGTAGCCAACAGAAAAACATTCAGTACTTC. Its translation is CASSSQQKNIQYF.

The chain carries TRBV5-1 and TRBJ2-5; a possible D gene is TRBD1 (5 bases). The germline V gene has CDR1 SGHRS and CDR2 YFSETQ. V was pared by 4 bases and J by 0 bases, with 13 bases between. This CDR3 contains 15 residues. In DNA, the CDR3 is TGCGCCAGCAGCCCGGTAGGGGCTAACCAAGAGACCCAGTACTTC. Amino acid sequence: CASSPVGANQETQYF.

The CDR3 region has the DNA TGCGCCAGCAGCGTGGGGACGAGGGAGGGCTACACCTTC. Its translation is CASSVGTREGYTF. The chain uses TRBV5-1 and TRBJ1-2; maybe TRBD1 (5 bases). The germline gives CDR1 SGHRS, CDR2 YFSETQ. This CDR3 spans 13 amino acids. Trimming cost V 4 bases and J 8 bases, with 15 bases left between them.

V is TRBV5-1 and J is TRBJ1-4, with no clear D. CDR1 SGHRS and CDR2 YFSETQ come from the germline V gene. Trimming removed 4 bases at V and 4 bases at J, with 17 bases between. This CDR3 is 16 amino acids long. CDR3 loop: CASSLIPADYNEKLFF. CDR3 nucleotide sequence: TGCGCCAGCAGCCTTATCCCGGCGGACTATAATGAAAAACTGTTTTTT. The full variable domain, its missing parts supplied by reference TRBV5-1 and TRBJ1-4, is KAGVTQTPRYLIKTRGQQVTLSCSPISGHRSVSWYQQTPGQGLQFLFEYFSETQRNKGNFPGRFSGRQFSNSRSEMNVSTLELGDSALYLCASSLIPADYNEKLFFGSGTQLSVL.

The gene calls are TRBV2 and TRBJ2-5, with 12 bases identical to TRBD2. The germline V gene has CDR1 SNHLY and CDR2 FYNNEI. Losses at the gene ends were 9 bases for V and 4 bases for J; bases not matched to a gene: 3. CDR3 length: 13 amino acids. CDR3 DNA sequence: TGTGCCAGTATGACTAGCGGGGGAGAGACCCAGTACTTC. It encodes CASMTSGGETQYF.

CDR3 sequence reads: CASSLGPSSIVGDTQYF. The CDR3 DNA reads TGCGCCAGCAGCTTGGGGCCTAGCTCAATCGTAGGGGATACGCAGTATTTT. The chain joins TRBV5-1 to TRBJ2-3, with a possible D match to TRBD2 (5 bases). Trimming took off 0 bases at V and 6 bases at J, with 20 bases between the two ends. The CDR3 spans 17 residues. The germline V gene encodes CDR1 SGHRS and CDR2 YFSETQ.

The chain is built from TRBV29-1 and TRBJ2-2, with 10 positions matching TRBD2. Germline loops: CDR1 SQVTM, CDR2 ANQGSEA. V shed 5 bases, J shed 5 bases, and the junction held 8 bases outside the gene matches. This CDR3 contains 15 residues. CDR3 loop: CSVLHSGGFTGELFF. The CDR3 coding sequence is TGCAGCGTTTTACATAGCGGGGGGTTTACCGGGGAGCTGTTTTTT.

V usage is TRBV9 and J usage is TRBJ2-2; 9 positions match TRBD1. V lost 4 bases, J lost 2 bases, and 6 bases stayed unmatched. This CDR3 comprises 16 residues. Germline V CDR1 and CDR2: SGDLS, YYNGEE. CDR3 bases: TGTGCCAGCAGCTTCACAGGGGGCGTTAACACCGGGGAGCTGTTTTTT. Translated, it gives CASSFTGGVNTGELFF.

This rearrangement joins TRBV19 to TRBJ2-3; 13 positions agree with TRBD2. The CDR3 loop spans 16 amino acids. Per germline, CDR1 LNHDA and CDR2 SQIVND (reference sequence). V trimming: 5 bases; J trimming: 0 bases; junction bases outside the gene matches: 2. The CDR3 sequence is CASSRTSGGSTDTQYF. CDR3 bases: TGTGCCAGTAGTCGGACTAGCGGGGGTAGCACAGATACGCAGTATTTT.

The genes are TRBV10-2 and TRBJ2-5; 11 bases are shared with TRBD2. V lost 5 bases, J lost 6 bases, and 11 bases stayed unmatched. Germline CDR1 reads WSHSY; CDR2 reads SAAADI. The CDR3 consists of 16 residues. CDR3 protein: CASSKRTSGYKKTQYF. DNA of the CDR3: TGCGCCAGCAGTAAAAGGACTAGCGGGTATAAAAAGACCCAGTACTTC.

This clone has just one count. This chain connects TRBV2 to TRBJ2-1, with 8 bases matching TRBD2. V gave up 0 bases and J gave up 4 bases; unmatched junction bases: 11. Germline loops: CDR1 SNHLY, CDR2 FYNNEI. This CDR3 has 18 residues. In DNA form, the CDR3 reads TGTGCCAGCAGTGAAGCGCACGGACTAGCCCTAAGATACAATGAGCAGTTCTTC. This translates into CASSEAHGLALRYNEQFF.

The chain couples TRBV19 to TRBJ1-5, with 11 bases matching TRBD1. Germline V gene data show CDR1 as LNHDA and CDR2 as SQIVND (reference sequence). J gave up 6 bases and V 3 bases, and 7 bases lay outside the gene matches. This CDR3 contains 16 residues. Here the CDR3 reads CASSILDRGLSQPQHF. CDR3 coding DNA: TGTGCCAGTAGTATCCTGGACAGGGGGCTTAGTCAGCCCCAGCATTTT.

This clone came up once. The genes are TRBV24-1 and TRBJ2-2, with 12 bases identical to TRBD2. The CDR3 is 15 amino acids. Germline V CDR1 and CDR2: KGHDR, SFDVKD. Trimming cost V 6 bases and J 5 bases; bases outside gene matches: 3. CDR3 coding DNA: TGTGCCACCAGTCGCCTAGCGGGGGGGACCGGGGAGCTGTTTTTT. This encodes CATSRLAGGTGELFF.

CDR3 residues: CASSRPGDHEKLFF. The CDR3 coding sequence is TGTGCCAGCAGTCGGCCAGGGGACCATGAAAAACTGTTTTTT. The V and J genes are TRBV5-4 and TRBJ1-4; D might be TRBD1 (6 bases). This CDR3 has 14 residues. Trimming removed 5 bases at V and 6 bases at J, with 14 bases between. Germline-derived CDR1 and CDR2 are SGHNT and YYREEE (reference sequence). Drawing the rest from reference TRBV5-4 and TRBJ1-4, the complete variable domain is ETGVTQSPTHLIKTRGQQVTLRCSSQSGHNTVSWYQQALGQGPQFIFQYYREEENGRGNFPPRFSGLQFPNYSSELNVNALELDDSALYLCASSRPGDHEKLFFGSGTQLSVL.

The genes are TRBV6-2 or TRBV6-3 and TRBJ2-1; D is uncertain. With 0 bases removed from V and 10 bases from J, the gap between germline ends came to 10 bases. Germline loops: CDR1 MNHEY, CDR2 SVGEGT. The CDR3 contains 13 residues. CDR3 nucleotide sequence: TGTGCCAGCAGTTACTCGAGGCAGCCGGAGCAGTTCTTC. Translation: CASSYSRQPEQFF.

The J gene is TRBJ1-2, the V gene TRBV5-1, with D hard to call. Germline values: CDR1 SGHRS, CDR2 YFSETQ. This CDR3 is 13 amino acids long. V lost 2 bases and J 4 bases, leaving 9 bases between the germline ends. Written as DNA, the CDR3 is TGCGCCAGCAGCTTTCCAGAAAGCTATGGCTACACCTTC. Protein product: CASSFPESYGYTF.

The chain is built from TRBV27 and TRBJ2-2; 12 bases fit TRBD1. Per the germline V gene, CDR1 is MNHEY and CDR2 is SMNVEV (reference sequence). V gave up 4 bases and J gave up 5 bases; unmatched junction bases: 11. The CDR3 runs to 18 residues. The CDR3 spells CASSSYGGQGAWTGELFF. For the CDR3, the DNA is TGTGCCAGCAGTTCCTACGGGGGACAGGGGGCCTGGACCGGGGAGCTGTTTTTT.

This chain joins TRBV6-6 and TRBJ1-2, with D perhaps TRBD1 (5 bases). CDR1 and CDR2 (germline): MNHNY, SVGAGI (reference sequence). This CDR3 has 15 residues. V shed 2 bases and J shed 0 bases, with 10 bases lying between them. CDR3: CASSYRGVANYGYTF. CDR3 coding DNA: TGTGCCAGCAGTTACCGGGGGGTAGCTAACTATGGCTACACCTTC.

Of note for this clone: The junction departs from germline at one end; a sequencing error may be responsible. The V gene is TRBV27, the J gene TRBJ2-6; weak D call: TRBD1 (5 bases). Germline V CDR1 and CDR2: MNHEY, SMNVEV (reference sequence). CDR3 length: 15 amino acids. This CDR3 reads CASRLQGPGANVLTF. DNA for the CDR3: TGTGCCAGCAGGTTACAAGGGCCTGGGGCCAACGTCCTAACTTTC. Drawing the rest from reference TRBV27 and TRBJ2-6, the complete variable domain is EAQVTQNPRYLITVTGKKLTVTCSQNMNHEYMSWYRQDPGLGLRQIYYSMNVEVTDKGDVPEGYKVSRKEKRNFPLILESPSPNQTSLYFCASRLQGPGANVLTFGAGSRLTVL.

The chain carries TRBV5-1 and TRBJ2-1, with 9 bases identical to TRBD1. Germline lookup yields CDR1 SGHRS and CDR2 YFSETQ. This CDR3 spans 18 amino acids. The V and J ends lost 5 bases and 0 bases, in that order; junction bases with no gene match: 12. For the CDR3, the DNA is TGCGCCAGCAGAGGGCATGGACAGGGGAATTCCTCCTACAATGAGCAGTTCTTC. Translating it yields CASRGHGQGNSSYNEQFF.

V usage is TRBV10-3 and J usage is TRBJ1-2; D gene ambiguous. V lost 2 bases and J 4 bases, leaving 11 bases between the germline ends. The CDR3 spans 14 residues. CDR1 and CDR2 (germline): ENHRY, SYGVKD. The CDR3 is CAISEVSTIYGYTF. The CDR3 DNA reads TGTGCCATCAGTGAGGTTTCGACAATCTATGGCTACACCTTC.

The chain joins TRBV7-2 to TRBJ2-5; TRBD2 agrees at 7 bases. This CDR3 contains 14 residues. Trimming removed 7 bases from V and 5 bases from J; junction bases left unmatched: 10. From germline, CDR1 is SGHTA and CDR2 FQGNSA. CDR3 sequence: CASIVGGGEETQYF. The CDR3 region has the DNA TGTGCCAGCATTGTCGGCGGGGGTGAGGAGACCCAGTACTTC.